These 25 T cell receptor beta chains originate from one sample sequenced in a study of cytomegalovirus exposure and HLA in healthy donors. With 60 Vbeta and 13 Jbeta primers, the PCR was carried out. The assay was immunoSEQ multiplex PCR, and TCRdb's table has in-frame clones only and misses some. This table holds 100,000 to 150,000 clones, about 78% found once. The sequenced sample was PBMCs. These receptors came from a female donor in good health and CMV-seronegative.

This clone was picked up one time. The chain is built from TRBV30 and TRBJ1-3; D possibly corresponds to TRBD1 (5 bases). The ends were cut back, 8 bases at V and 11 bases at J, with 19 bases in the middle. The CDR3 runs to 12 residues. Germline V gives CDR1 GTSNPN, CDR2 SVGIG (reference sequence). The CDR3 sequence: CARVETGFAIYF. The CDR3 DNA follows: TGTGCCCGGGTGGAAACAGGCTTCGCCATATATTTT.

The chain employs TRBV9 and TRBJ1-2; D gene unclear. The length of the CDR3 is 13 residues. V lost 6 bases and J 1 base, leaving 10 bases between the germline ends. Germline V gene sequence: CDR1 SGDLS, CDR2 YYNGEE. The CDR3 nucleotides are TGTGCCAGCACCCCGAGGGATAACTATGGCTACACCTTC. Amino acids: CASTPRDNYGYTF. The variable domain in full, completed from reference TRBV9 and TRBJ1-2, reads DSGVTQTPKHLITATGQRVTLRCSPRSGDLSVYWYQQSLDQGLQFLIQYYNGEERAKGNILERFSAQQFPDLHSELNLSSLELGDSALYFCASTPRDNYGYTFGSGTRLTVV.

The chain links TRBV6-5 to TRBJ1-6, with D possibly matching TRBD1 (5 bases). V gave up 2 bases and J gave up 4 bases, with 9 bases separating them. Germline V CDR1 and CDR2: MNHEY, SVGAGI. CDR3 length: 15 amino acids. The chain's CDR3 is CASSYDREYNSPLHF. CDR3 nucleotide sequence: TGTGCCAGCAGTTACGACAGAGAATATAATTCACCCCTCCACTTT.

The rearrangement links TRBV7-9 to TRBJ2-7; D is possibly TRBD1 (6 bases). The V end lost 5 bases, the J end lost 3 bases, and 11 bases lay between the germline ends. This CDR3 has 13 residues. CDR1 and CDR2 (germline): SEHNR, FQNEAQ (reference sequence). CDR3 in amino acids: CASSRGQFYEQYF. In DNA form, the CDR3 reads TGTGCCAGCAGCCGCGGACAGTTCTACGAGCAGTACTTC.

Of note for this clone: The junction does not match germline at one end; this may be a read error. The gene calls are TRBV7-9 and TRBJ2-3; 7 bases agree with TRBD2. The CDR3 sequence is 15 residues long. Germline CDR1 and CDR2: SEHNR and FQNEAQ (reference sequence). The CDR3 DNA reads TGTTCCAGCAGCTCCACGGGAGGTTCCACAGATACGCAGTATTTT. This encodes CSSSSTGGSTDTQYF.

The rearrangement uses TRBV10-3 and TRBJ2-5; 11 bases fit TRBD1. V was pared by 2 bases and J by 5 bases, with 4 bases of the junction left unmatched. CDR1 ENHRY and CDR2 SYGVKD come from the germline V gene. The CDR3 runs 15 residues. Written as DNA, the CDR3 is TGTGCCATCAGTGAGGGACAGGGGGCGGAGGAGACCCAGTACTTC. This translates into CAISEGQGAEETQYF.

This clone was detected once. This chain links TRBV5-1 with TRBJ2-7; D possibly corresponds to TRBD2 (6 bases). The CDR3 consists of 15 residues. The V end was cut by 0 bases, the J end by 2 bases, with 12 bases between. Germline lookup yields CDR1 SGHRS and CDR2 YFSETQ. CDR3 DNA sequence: TGCGCCAGCAGCTTGGAGGCGGGAACCCCCTACGAGCAGTACTTC. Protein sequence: CASSLEAGTPYEQYF.

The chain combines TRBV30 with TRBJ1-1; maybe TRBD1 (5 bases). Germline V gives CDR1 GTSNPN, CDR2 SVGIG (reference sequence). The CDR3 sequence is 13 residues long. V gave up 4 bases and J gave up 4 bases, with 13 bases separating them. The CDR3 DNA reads TGTGCCTGGACCGGGCAGGGTGGCACTGAAGCTTTCTTT. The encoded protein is CAWTGQGGTEAFF.

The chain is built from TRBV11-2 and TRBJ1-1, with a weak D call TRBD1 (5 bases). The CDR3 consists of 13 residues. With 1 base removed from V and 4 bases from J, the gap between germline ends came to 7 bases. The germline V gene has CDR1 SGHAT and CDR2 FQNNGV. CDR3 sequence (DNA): TGTGCCAGCAGCTTAGGGCAGGGCACTGAAGCTTTCTTT. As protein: CASSLGQGTEAFF.

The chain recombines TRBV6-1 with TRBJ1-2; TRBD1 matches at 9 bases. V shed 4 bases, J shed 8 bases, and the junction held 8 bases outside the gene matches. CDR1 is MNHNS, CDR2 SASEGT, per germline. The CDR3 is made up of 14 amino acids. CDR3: CASSVGQGRGGYTF. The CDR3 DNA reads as TGTGCCAGCAGTGTCGGACAGGGGCGGGGGGGCTACACCTTC.

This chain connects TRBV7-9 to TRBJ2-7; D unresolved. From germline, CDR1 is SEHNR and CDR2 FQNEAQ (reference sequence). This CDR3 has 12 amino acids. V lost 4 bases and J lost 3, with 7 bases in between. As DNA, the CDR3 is TGTGCCAGCAGCTCTGGGCGCTACGAGCAGTACTTC. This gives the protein CASSSGRYEQYF.

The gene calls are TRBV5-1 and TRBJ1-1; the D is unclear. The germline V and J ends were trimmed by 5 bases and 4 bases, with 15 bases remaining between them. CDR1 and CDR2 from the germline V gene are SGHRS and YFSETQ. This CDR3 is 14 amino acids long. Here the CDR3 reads CASRTGEWGTEAFF. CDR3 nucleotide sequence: TGCGCCAGCAGGACCGGGGAATGGGGCACTGAAGCTTTCTTT.

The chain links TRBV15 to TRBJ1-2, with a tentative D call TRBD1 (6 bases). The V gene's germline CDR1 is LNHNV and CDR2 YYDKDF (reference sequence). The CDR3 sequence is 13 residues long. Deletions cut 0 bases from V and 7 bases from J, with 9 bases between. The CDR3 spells CATSREGAGGYTF. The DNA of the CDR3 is TGTGCCACCAGCAGAGAGGGGGCAGGTGGCTACACCTTC.

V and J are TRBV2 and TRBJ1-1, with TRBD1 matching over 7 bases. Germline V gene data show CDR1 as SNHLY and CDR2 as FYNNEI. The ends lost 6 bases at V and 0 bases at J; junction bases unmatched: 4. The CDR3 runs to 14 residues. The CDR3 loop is CASRRDSMNTEAFF. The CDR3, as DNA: TGTGCCAGCAGGAGGGACAGTATGAACACTGAAGCTTTCTTT. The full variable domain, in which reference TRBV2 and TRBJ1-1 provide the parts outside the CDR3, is EPEVTQTPSHQVTQMGQEVILRCVPISNHLYFYWYRQILGQKVEFLVSFYNNEISEKSEIFDDQFSVERPDGSNFTLKIRSTKLEDSAMYFCASRRDSMNTEAFFGQGTRLTVV.

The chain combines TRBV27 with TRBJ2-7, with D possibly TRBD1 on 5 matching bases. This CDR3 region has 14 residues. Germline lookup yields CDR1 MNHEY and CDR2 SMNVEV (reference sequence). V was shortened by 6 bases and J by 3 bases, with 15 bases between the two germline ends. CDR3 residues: CASSRQGEGYEQYF. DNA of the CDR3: TGTGCCAGCAGCCGACAAGGGGAAGGCTACGAGCAGTACTTC.

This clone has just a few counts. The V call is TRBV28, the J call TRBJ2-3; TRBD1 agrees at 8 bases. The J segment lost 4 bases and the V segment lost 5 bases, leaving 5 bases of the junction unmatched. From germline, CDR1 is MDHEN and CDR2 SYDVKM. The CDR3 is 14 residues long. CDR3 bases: TGTGCCAGCAGTCCAGGACAGGGCTCAGATACGCAGTATTTT. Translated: CASSPGQGSDTQYF.

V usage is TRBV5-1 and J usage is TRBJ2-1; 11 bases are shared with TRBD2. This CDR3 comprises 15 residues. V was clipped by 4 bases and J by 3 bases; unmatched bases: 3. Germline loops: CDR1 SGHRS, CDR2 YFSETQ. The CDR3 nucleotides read TGCGCCAGCAGCACAACTAGCGGGAGCTACAATGAGCAGTTCTTC. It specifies CASSTTSGSYNEQFF. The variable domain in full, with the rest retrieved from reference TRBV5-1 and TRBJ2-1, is KAGVTQTPRYLIKTRGQQVTLSCSPISGHRSVSWYQQTPGQGLQFLFEYFSETQRNKGNFPGRFSGRQFSNSRSEMNVSTLELGDSALYLCASSTTSGSYNEQFFGPGTRLTVL.

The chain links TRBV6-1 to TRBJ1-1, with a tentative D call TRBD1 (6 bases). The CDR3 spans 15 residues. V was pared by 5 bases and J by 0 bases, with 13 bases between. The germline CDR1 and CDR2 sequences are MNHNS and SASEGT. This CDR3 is CASSHRGALNTEAFF. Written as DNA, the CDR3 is TGTGCCAGCAGTCATCGGGGGGCCCTGAACACTGAAGCTTTCTTT.

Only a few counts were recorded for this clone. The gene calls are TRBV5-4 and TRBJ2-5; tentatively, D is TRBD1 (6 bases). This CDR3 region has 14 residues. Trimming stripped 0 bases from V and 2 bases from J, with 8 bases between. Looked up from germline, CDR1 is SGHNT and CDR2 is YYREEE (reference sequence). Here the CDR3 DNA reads TGTGCCAGCAGCTTGGCAGGGGTGCAAGAGACCCAGTACTTC. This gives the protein CASSLAGVQETQYF.

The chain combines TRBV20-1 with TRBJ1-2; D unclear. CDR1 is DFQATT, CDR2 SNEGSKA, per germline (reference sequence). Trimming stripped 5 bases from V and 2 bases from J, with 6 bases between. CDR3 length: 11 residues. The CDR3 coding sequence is TGCAGTGCTGTTCAGAACTATGGCTACACCTTC. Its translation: CSAVQNYGYTF.

CDR3 DNA sequence: TGTGCCAGCAGCTTCGGGACTTCACCTTTCGAGCAGTACTTC. This gives the protein CASSFGTSPFEQYF. The rearrangement uses TRBV7-9 and TRBJ2-7, with D possibly being TRBD2 (6 bases). Germline V gene data show CDR1 as SEHNR and CDR2 as FQNEAQ (reference sequence). This CDR3 spans 14 amino acids. Trimming left V 3 bases short and J 6 bases short, with 15 bases between.

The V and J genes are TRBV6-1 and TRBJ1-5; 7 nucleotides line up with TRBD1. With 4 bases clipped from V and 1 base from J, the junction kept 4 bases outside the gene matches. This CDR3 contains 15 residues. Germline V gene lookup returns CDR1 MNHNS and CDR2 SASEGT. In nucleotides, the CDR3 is TGTGCCAGCAGTGGACAGGGAATAAGCAATCAGCCCCAGCATTTT. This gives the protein CASSGQGISNQPQHF.

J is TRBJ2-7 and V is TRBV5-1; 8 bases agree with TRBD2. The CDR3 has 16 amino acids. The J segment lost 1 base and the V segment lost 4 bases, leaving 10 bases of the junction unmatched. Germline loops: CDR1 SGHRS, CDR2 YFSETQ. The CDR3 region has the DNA TGCGCCAGCAGCCCCCCGGGGGGGGTTACTTCCTACGAGCAGTACTTC. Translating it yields CASSPPGGVTSYEQYF.

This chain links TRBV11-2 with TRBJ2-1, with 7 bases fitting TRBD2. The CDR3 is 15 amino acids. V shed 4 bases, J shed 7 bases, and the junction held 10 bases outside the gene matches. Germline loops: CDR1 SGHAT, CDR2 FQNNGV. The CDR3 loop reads CASSSGGGSVNEQFF. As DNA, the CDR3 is TGTGCCAGCAGCTCGGGGGGAGGAAGTGTTAATGAGCAGTTCTTC. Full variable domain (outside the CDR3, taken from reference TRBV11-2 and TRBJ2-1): EAGVAQSPRYKIIEKRQSVAFWCNPISGHATLYWYQQILGQGPKLLIQFQNNGVVDDSQLPKDRFSAERLKGVDSTLKIQPAKLEDSAVYLCASSSGGGSVNEQFFGPGTRLTVL.

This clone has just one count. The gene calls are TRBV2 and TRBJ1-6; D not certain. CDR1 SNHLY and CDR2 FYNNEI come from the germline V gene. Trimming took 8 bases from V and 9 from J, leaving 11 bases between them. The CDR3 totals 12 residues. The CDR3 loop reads CASQRESSPLHF. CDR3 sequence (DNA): TGTGCCAGCCAAAGGGAGTCTTCACCCCTCCACTTT.